A selection of T cell receptor beta chains follows, all from one sample in a study of cytomegalovirus exposure and HLA in healthy donors. Profiled with immunoSEQ multiplex PCR; TCRdb holds only in-frame clones, not every one. Here the sample spans roughly 150,000 clones, approximately 78% being singletons. Sequenced material: PBMCs. These receptor sequences come from a male donor in good health and CMV-seronegative. CDR3s include the opening cysteine and the closing phenylalanine or tryptophan. The D gene is left open where the match is weak. For some rows the clone size is stated as once, few or many, or as a class when expanded; others skip it.

clone size	D gene	V gene	J gene	CDR3 DNA	CDR3 protein
-	-	TRBV11-1	TRBJ1-4	TGTGCCAGCAGCTTACGGGTGAATGAAAAACTGTTTTTT	CASSLRVNEKLFF
-	TRBD1	TRBV6-5	TRBJ2-7	TGTGCCAGCAGTTACTCAGCGGACAGGGTACGGTACGAGCAGTACTTC	CASSYSADRVRYEQYF
-	-	TRBV27	TRBJ1-1	TGTGCCAGCAGTGGACGTAGAGGGGGCACTGAAGCTTTCTTT	CASSGRRGGTEAFF
-	TRBD2	TRBV7-6	TRBJ2-1	TGTGCCAGCAGCTTAGCTAGCGGGCTTAATGAGCAGTTCTTC	CASSLASGLNEQFF
-	-	TRBV28	TRBJ1-1	TGTGCCAGCAGTAACACGAACACTGAAGCTTTCTTT	CASSNTNTEAFF
-	-	TRBV9	TRBJ2-3	TGTGCCAGCAGCGCGTGGGGGGGCCGTGACACAGATACGCAGTATTTT	CASSAWGGRDTDTQYF
-	TRBD2	TRBV7-7	TRBJ2-3	TGTGCTAGCAGCCGCGGGACTAGCGGTCCCCGCACAGATACGCAGTATTTT	CASSRGTSGPRTDTQYF
-	-	TRBV14	TRBJ1-4	TGTGCCAGCAGCCAAGATTCAGGGATCGATGAAAAACTGTTTTTT	CASSQDSGIDEKLFF
-	-	TRBV7-2	TRBJ2-7	TGTGCCAGCAGCTTGGCGGGGACGAGCTCCTACGAGCAGTACTTC	CASSLAGTSSYEQYF
-	-	TRBV4-1	TRBJ2-7	TGCGCCAGCAGCCAAGTACCCTGGGAGGAGCAGTACTTC	CASSQVPWEEQYF
-	-	TRBV19	TRBJ1-2	TGTGCCAAAGGTCGAGGCGGCTACACCTTC	CAKGRGGYTF
-	-	TRBV7-2	TRBJ2-3	TGTGCCAGCAGCTCCCGTGGCACAGATACGCAGTATTTT	CASSSRGTDTQYF
few	TRBD1	TRBV30	TRBJ1-1	TGTGCCTGGAGTTTGACAGGGACGAACACTGAAGCTTTCTTT	CAWSLTGTNTEAFF
-	TRBD1	TRBV28	TRBJ1-5	TGTGCCAGCAGTTCCCGGGACAGGGGCCATCAGCCCCAGCATTTT	CASSSRDRGHQPQHF
-	-	TRBV19	TRBJ1-2	TGTGCCAGTAGTATTTCAGGGCCGGGTCGATATGGCTACACCTTC	CASSISGPGRYGYTF
-	-	TRBV7-9	TRBJ2-7	TGTGCCAGCAGCTTAGCGGGAGCGTACGAGCAGTACTTC	CASSLAGAYEQYF
-	-	TRBV29-1	TRBJ2-7	TGCAGCGTTGAAGTAGGAGGGAACGAGCAGTACTTC	CSVEVGGNEQYF
-	TRBD1	TRBV7-2	TRBJ1-6	TGTGCCAGCAGTGTTTCGACAGGGAACAATTCACCCCTCCACTTT	CASSVSTGNNSPLHF
-	-	TRBV2	TRBJ2-7	TGTGCCAGCAGTGGACTAGAACTCGAGCAGTACTTC	CASSGLELEQYF
few	-	TRBV2	TRBJ1-1	TGTGCCAGCATCAGCGGGACTTACACTGAAGCTTTCTTT	CASISGTYTEAFF
-	-	TRBV5-4	TRBJ2-6	TGCGCCAGCAGCCAAGATCCAGGCTCTGGGGCCAACGTCCTGACTTTC	CASSQDPGSGANVLTF
few	-	TRBV10-3	TRBJ1-1	TGTGCCATCAGTGAGTCGGGGGAGGGGAGGCTTAACACTGAAGCTTTCTTT	CAISESGEGRLNTEAFF